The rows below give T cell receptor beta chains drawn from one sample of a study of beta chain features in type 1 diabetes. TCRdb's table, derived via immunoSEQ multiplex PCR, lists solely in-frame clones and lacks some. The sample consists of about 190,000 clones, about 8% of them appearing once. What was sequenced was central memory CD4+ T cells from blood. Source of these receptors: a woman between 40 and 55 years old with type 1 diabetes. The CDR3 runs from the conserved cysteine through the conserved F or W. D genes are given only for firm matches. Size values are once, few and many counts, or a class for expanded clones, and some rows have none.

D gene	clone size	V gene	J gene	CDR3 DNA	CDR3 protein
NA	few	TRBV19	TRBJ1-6	TGTGCCAGTGGTAGGACAGTGCGGAATTCACCCCTCCACTTT	CASGRTVRNSPLHF
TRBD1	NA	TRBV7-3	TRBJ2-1	TGTGCCAGCAGCTTAAACATGGCTGGGACAGGGGCCTACAATGAGCAGTTCTTC	CASSLNMAGTGAYNEQFF
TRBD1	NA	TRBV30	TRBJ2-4	TGTGCCTGGAGTCCCCCGTATCAGGGACAGCACTTC	CAWSPPYQGQHF
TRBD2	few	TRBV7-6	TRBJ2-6	TGTGCCAGCAGCTTAGGAACGGCTGGGGGGGGCTCTGGGGCCAACGTCCTGACTTTC	CASSLGTAGGGSGANVLTF
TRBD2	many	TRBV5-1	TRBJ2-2	TGCGCCAGCACCCTCGCGCTAGCGGGAGGACCCACCGGGGAGCTGTTTTTT	CASTLALAGGPTGELFF
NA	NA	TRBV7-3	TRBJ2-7	TGTGCCAGCAGTCCGAGCGGAGTCTACGAGCAGTACTTC	CASSPSGVYEQYF
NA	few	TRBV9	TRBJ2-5	TGTGCCAGCAGCGGGGCCCCAGGTGAGACCCAGTACTTC	CASSGAPGETQYF
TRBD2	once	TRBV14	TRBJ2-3	TGTGCCAGCAGCCAAAGGGCGGGAGAGATAAGGGATACGCAGTATTTT	CASSQRAGEIRDTQYF
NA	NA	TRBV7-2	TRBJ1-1	TGTGCCAGCAGTTTTCAGGGAGGAGACACTGAAGCTTTCTTT	CASSFQGGDTEAFF
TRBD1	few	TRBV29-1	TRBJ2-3	TGCAGCGTTGCCTCCGGGACAGAAGATACGCAGTATTTT	CSVASGTEDTQYF
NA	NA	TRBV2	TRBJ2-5	TGTGCCAGCCAGTTCCAAGAGACCCAGTACTTC	CASQFQETQYF
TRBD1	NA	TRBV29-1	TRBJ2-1	TGCAGCGCCGAGATTAGGGACAGGCGCTCCTACAATGAGCAGTTCTTC	CSAEIRDRRSYNEQFF
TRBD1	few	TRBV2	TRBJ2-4	TGTGCCAGCAGCGCATTAACAGGGGCGGGAAACATTCAGTACTTC	CASSALTGAGNIQYF
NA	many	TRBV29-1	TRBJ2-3	TGCAGCGTTTTTGTCGGGGATACGCAGTATTTT	CSVFVGDTQYF
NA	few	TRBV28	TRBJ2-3	TGTGCCAGCAGTTTAGAGGTGGTGGATACGCAGTATTTT	CASSLEVVDTQYF
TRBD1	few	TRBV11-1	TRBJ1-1	TGTGCCAGCAGCTTAGCTCGACAGGGGAACACTGAAGCTTTCTTT	CASSLARQGNTEAFF
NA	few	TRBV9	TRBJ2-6	TGTGCCAGCAGTCAACTGAGCTCTGGGGCCAACGTCCTGACTTTC	CASSQLSSGANVLTF
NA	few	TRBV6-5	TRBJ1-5	TGTGCCAGCAACTATGAGCCCCAGCATTTT	CASNYEPQHF
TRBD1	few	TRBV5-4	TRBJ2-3	TGTGCCAGCAGCCCACAGGGGGATGGCGGCACAGATACGCAGTATTTT	CASSPQGDGGTDTQYF
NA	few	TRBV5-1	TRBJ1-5	TGCGCCAGCAGCTTGGGGGCGAGCAATCAGCCCCAGCATTTT	CASSLGASNQPQHF
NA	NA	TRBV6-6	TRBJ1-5	TGTGCCAGCAGGGCACCCAGGGGAAAATTAGGTCAGCCCCAGCATTTT	CASRAPRGKLGQPQHF
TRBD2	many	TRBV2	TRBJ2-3	TGTGCCAGCGGACTAGCGGAGGCTAGCACAGATACGCAGTATTTT	CASGLAEASTDTQYF
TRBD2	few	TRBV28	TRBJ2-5	TGTGCCAGCAGCCTCGCTTCCGGGACTAGCCGCGAGACCCAGTACTTC	CASSLASGTSRETQYF
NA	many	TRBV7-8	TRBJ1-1	TGTGCCAGCAGCTTAGACAGCACTGAAGCTTTCTTT	CASSLDSTEAFF
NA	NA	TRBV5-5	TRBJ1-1	TGTGCCAGCAGCTGGTTGGGGGGAATGAACACTGAAGCTTTCTTT	CASSWLGGMNTEAFF
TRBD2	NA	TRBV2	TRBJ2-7	TGTGCCAGCAGCGGGACTAGCGGGGCCTACGAGCAGTACTTC	CASSGTSGAYEQYF
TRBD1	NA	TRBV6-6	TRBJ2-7	TGTGCCAGCAGTTCTGGGACAGAGACGCGCGAGCAGTACTTC	CASSSGTETREQYF
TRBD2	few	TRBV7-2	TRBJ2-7	TGTGCCAGCAGCCCCAGACTAGCCGGTTGGGACGAGCAGTACTTC	CASSPRLAGWDEQYF
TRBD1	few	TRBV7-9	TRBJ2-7	TGTGCCAGCAGCTTGACCGGGACAGACTACGAGCAGTACTTC	CASSLTGTDYEQYF
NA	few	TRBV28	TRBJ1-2	TGTGCCAGCAGACGGAACTATGGCTACACCTTC	CASRRNYGYTF
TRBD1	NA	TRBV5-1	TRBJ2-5	TGCGCCAGCAGCACTGGACAGGGGCCGATGGAGACCCAGTACTTC	CASSTGQGPMETQYF
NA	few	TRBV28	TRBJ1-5	TGTGCCAGCAGCCTGACAGGAGGTAATCAGCCCCAGCATTTT	CASSLTGGNQPQHF
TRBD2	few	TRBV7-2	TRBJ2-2	TGTGCCAGCAGCTTAGCCGGGACTACCTTCGGGGAGCTGTTTTTT	CASSLAGTTFGELFF
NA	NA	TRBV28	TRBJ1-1	TGTGCCAGCAGTCCGCTTAGGGGCACTGAAGCTTTCTTT	CASSPLRGTEAFF
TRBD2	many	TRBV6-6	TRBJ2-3	TGTGCCACCGATCCGGGGGAGGGAACAGATACGCAGTATTTT	CATDPGEGTDTQYF
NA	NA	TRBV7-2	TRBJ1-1	TGTGCCAGCAGCTTAGTGAACGGGAACACTGAAGCTTTCTTT	CASSLVNGNTEAFF
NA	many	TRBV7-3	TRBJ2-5	TGTGCCAGCAGCCGAACTAACCAAGAGACCCAGTACTTC	CASSRTNQETQYF
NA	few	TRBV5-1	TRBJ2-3	TGCGCCAGCAGCCACAAACAGGATACGCAGTATTTT	CASSHKQDTQYF
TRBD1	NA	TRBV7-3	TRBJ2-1	TGTGCCAGCAGCTCTGGGACAGGGAGCAATGAGCAGTTCTTC	CASSSGTGSNEQFF
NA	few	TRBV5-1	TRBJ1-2	TGCGCCAGCAGCCCGGACTGGGAGCCCACCTTC	CASSPDWEPTF
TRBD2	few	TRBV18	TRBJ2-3	TGTGCCAGCTCAGAAAACTCCGCGGGGGGCACAGATACGCAGTATTTT	CASSENSAGGTDTQYF
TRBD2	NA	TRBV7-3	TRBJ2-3	TGTGCCAGCAGCTCTAGCGGGGCCACAGATACGCAGTATTTT	CASSSSGATDTQYF
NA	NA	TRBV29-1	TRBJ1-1	TGCAGCGCCGGCGAGCTACAGGCGAACACTGAAGCTTTCTTT	CSAGELQANTEAFF
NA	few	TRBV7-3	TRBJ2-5	TGTGCCAGCAGCTTAGCCGGGGGAGACGAGACCCAGTACTTC	CASSLAGGDETQYF
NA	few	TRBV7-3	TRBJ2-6	TGTGCCAGCAGCAGGGTAGGACTTCCCTCTGGGGCCAACGTCCTGACTTTC	CASSRVGLPSGANVLTF
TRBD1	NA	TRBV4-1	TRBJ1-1	TGCGCCAGCAGCCAACAAGACAGGGGGACTGAAGCTTTCTTT	CASSQQDRGTEAFF
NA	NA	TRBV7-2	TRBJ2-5	TGTGCCAGCAGCGACACGCAAGGGATAGGGAGAGAGACCCAGTACTTC	CASSDTQGIGRETQYF
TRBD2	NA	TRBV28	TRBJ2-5	TGTGCCAGCAGTTTATATAGCGGGAGGTCTGAGACCCAGTACTTC	CASSLYSGRSETQYF
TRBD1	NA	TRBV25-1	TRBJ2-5	TGTGCCAGCAGTGAGTACTCAGGGGGTTCAGAGACCCAGTACTTC	CASSEYSGGSETQYF
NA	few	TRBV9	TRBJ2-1	TGTGCCAGCAGCGTAGCTGGCCTCCCCCCCAATGAGCAGTTCTTC	CASSVAGLPPNEQFF